The 5 T cell receptor beta chains in this list originate from one sample, sequenced in a study of blood T cell repertoires in COVID-19. This table comes from immunoSEQ multiplex PCR, and its TCRdb copy is limited to in-frame clones, with some not included. In the table there are under 250,000 clones, about 89% of which are singletons. The sample was peripheral blood. These receptors originate from a woman aged 60 to 75 who had recovered from COVID-19.

In this sample, this clone turned up a few times. The CDR3 coding sequence is TGTGCCAGTAGTATGTCGAGAATATATAACTATGGCTACACCTTC. Its translation: CASSMSRIYNYGYTF. The rearrangement joins TRBV19 to TRBJ1-2, with no clear D. The CDR3 runs 15 residues. V lost 3 bases to trimming and J lost 1 base, with 12 bases between them. Per the germline V gene, CDR1 is LNHDA and CDR2 is SQIVND (reference sequence).

This chain connects TRBV19 to TRBJ1-5, with 7 nucleotides matching TRBD1. The junction had 3 bases not matched to a gene; V was cut back by 6 bases and J by 4 bases. Germline V gives CDR1 LNHDA, CDR2 SQIVND (reference sequence). This CDR3 is 13 amino acids long. The chain's CDR3 is CASSGTANQPQHF. CDR3 in DNA: TGTGCCAGTAGCGGGACAGCGAATCAGCCCCAGCATTTT.

This clone was recorded once. The chain has TRBV27 and TRBJ2-1, with 10 nucleotides matching TRBD2. Trimming cost V 2 bases and J 5 bases; bases outside gene matches: 3. The CDR3 loop spans 15 amino acids. The germline V gene has CDR1 MNHEY and CDR2 SMNVEV (reference sequence). The CDR3 protein is CASSLGLAADNEQFF. The CDR3 bases are TGTGCCAGCAGTTTAGGACTAGCGGCGGACAATGAGCAGTTCTTC.

The rearrangement uses TRBV7-8 and TRBJ1-2, with a possible D match to TRBD1 (6 bases). The CDR3 covers 13 residues. Germline V gene sequence: CDR1 SGHVS, CDR2 FQNEAQ. V gave up 5 bases and J gave up 2 bases, with 9 bases separating them. The chain's CDR3 is CASSRQGNYGYTF. In DNA form, the CDR3 reads TGTGCCAGCAGCCGTCAGGGGAACTATGGCTACACCTTC.

The chain has TRBV9 and TRBJ1-2, with no clear D. The length of the CDR3 is 15 residues. V lost 4 bases to trimming and J lost 8 bases, with 21 bases between them. Germline CDR1 reads SGDLS; CDR2 reads YYNGEE. This chain's CDR3 is CASSPDPGFAGGYTF. The CDR3 nucleotides read TGTGCCAGCAGCCCCGACCCCGGATTCGCCGGGGGCTACACCTTC.